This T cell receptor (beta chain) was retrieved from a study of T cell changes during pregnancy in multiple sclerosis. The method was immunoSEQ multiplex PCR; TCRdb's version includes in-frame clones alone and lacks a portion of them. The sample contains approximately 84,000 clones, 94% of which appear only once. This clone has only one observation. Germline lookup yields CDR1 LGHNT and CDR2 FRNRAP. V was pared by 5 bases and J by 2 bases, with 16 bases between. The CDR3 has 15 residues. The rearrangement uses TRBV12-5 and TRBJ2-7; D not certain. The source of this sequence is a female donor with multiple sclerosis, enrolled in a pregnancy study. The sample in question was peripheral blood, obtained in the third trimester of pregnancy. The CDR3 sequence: CASGKQNLWTYEQYF. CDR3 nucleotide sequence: TGTGCTAGTGGTAAACAGAATCTTTGGACCTACGAGCAGTACTTC.